The 23 T cell receptor beta chains given below trace back to one sample, sequenced in a study of regulatory T cells in long-lasting Graves disease. Time point of the sample: newly diagnosed GD, antithyroid drugs for less than 3 months. Researchers made the TCR library from RNA that was extracted from PBMCs. According to the study, TCR beta libraries were built with iRepertoire HTBI primers and CDR3-region Arm-PCR. TCRdb re-called the multiplex PCR reads through MiXCR, storing one row per CDR3 protein. Of 390,000 or so distinct CDR3 sequences in the sample, about an eighth were seen once. The data were also submitted as part of a second study, on T cells in Graves' hyperthyroidism and ophthalmopathy.

Sequenced here: peripheral blood mononuclear cells (PBMCs), sampled at new diagnosis, from a patient treated with antithyroid drugs. These TCRs come from a woman aged 18-29 years with Graves disease.

Many counts were recorded for this clonotype. The chain employs TRBV18 and TRBJ1-5; D remains ambiguous. Germline-derived CDR1 and CDR2 are KGHSH and LQKENI. This CDR3 has 15 amino acids. The ends were cut back, 1 base at V and 3 bases at J, with 10 bases in the middle. In DNA, the CDR3 is TGTGCCAGCTCACCACGTCCCAGCAACAATCAGCCCCAGCATTTT. Its translation: CASSPRPSNNQPQHF.

The V call is TRBV11-2, the J call TRBJ1-2; 7 nucleotides agree with TRBD1. CDR1 is SGHAT, CDR2 FQNNGV, per germline. V lost 6 bases and J lost 4; bases outside the gene matches: 8. The CDR3 has 14 amino acids. Here the CDR3 DNA reads TGTGCCAGCAGTTCTCAGGGGGTCGGCTATGGCTACACCTTC. Translated: CASSSQGVGYGYTF.

This clonotype was recorded many times. This chain links TRBV2 with TRBJ2-2, with 14 bases identical to TRBD2. Germline V lookup: CDR1 SNHLY, CDR2 FYNNEI. This CDR3 has 21 residues. V shed 10 bases and J 2 bases; nucleotides not matched to a gene: 21. In nucleotides, the CDR3 is TGTGCCACTCAGAAGGGACTAGCGGGAGACTATACCGACATTAACACCGGGGAGCTGTTTTTT. Encoded protein: CATQKGLAGDYTDINTGELFF.

The chain joins TRBV7-9 to TRBJ2-1, with 11 nucleotides matching TRBD2. CDR3 length equals 18 residues. Looked up from germline, CDR1 is SEHNR and CDR2 is FQNEAQ (reference sequence). Trimming at V came to 8 bases and at J to 2 bases, leaving 14 bases not matched to a gene. The CDR3 protein is CASSPTFSGRVAYNEQFF. CDR3 nucleotide sequence: TGTGCCAGCTCACCTACTTTTAGCGGGAGGGTCGCCTACAATGAGCAGTTCTTC.

This clonotype was recorded at least ten times. The gene calls are TRBV20-1 and TRBJ1-5; the D is unclear. V lost 0 bases and J 7 bases, leaving 16 bases between the germline ends. The germline gives CDR1 DFQATT, CDR2 SNEGSKA (reference sequence). The CDR3 spans 15 residues. CDR3 nucleotides: TGCAGTGCTAGAGATCGCGGCAGACTTGACCAGCCCCAGCATTTT. As protein: CSARDRGRLDQPQHF.

In its sample, this clonotype was seen many times. This rearrangement joins TRBV20-1 to TRBJ2-1; tentatively, D is TRBD2 (6 bases). Trimming shortened V by 3 bases and J by 0 bases, and 15 bases separated the two germline ends. Germline V CDR1 and CDR2: DFQATT, SNEGSKA (reference sequence). The CDR3 runs to 16 residues. As DNA, the CDR3 is TGCAGTGCTAGCGGGAGAAGACAGAGCTCCTACAATGAGCAGTTCTTC. The encoded protein is CSASGRRQSSYNEQFF.

The sample holds many counts of this clonotype. The CDR3 loop reads CASGWVASGEYNEQFF. CDR3 coding DNA: TGCGCCAGCGGATGGGTCGCTAGCGGGGAATATAATGAGCAGTTCTTC. This sequence joins TRBV5-1 and TRBJ2-1, with 9 positions matching TRBD2. This CDR3 is 16 amino acids long. Germline CDR1 reads SGHRS; CDR2 reads YFSETQ. J gave up 7 bases and V 7 bases, and 15 bases lay outside the gene matches.

At least ten counts were recorded for this clonotype. This chain links TRBV7-9 with TRBJ2-7, with TRBD1 matching 10 bases. The germline V gene encodes CDR1 SEHNR and CDR2 FQNEAQ (reference sequence). J was trimmed by 7 bases and V by 1 base; bases with no gene match: 10. The CDR3 is 16 residues long. CDR3 coding DNA: TGTGCCAGCAGCTTAGGGTTGCGACAGGGGGCGCAAGAGCAGTACTTC. This gives the protein CASSLGLRQGAQEQYF. The variable domain in full, completed from reference TRBV7-9 and TRBJ2-7, reads DTGVSQNPRHKITKRGQNVTFRCDPISEHNRLYWYRQTLGQGPEFLTYFQNEAQLEKSRLLSDRFSAERPKGSFSTLEIQRTEQGDSAMYLCASSLGLRQGAQEQYFGPGTRLTVT.

To note about this clonotype: With a much larger clone just one base away, this may be a read error. This rearrangement joins TRBV6-2 or TRBV6-3 to TRBJ2-1; possibly TRBD1 or TRBD2 for D (5 bases each). The CDR3 has 18 amino acids. Germline CDR1 MNHEY, CDR2 SVGEGT. V was shortened by 2 bases and J by 7 bases, with 24 bases between the two germline ends. The CDR3 nucleotides are TGTGCCAGCAGTTACGGGGGACGGGGTTTCTTTCGGGATAATGAGCAGTTCTTC. As protein: CASSYGGRGFFRDNEQFF.

This clonotype was picked up many times. The chain uses TRBV6-5 and TRBJ2-1; 8 nucleotides agree with TRBD2. Trimming took 2 bases from V and 0 from J; bases not matched to a gene: 3. The germline V gene encodes CDR1 MNHEY and CDR2 SVGAGI. CDR3 length: 16 amino acids. This chain's CDR3 is CASSYGGGFSYNEQFF. The CDR3, as DNA: TGTGCCAGCAGTTACGGCGGGGGGTTCTCCTACAATGAGCAGTTCTTC.

The chain carries TRBV29-1 and TRBJ2-5; D unclear. Deletions cut 7 bases from V and 4 bases from J, with 7 bases between. This CDR3 comprises 10 residues. The germline gives CDR1 SQVTM, CDR2 ANQGSEA. CDR3 bases: TGCAGCGCCGAGCGAGAGACCCAGTACTTC. This gives the protein CSAERETQYF.

This clonotype has ten or more counts. This sequence joins TRBV7-2 and TRBJ1-5, with D perhaps TRBD1 (6 bases). V was cut by 5 bases and J by 4 bases, with 15 bases left in between. This CDR3 has 15 amino acids. Germline CDR1 and CDR2: SGHTA and FQGNSA. In nucleotides, the CDR3 is TGTGCCAGCAGCCTAACAGGGATATCAAATCAGCCCCAGCATTTT. Translated, it gives CASSLTGISNQPQHF. Full variable domain (remainder filled in from reference TRBV7-2 and TRBJ1-5): GAGVSQSPSNKVTEKGKDVELRCDPISGHTALYWYRQSLGQGLEFLIYFQGNSAPDKSGLPSDRFSAERTGGSVSTLTIQRTQQEDSAVYLCASSLTGISNQPQHFGDGTRLSIL.

This clonotype came up many times. The rearrangement joins TRBV9 to TRBJ1-1; D is perhaps TRBD1 (5 bases). Germline assignment: CDR1 SGDLS and CDR2 YYNGEE. The CDR3 extends over 16 amino acids. The V gene lost 0 bases and the J gene lost 1 base, with 13 bases spanning the gap. The CDR3 is CASSVDSRGGNTEAFF. CDR3 sequence (DNA): TGTGCCAGCAGCGTAGATTCCCGGGGGGGGAACACTGAAGCTTTCTTT.

This clonotype was detected ten times or more. The chain combines TRBV6-5 with TRBJ2-7; D could derive from TRBD1 or TRBD2 (5 bases each). This CDR3 has 16 residues. The germline CDR1 and CDR2 sequences are MNHEY and SVGAGI. V was pared by 2 bases and J by 0 bases, with 14 bases between. CDR3: CASSYARGIHSYEQYF. CDR3 nucleotides: TGTGCCAGCAGTTACGCGAGGGGTATTCACTCCTACGAGCAGTACTTC.

This clonotype was recorded at least ten times. V is TRBV5-1 and J is TRBJ1-2; D is unclear. V was clipped by 4 bases and J by 4 bases, with 29 bases between them. CDR1 is SGHRS, CDR2 YFSETQ, per germline. The CDR3 length is 19 residues. The DNA of the CDR3 is TGCGCCAGCAGCCCGAGATCCTCGGGGAGCACCTTTAGTCCCTATGGCTACACCTTC. Protein sequence: CASSPRSSGSTFSPYGYTF.

The chain is built from TRBV3-1 and TRBJ1-4; no definite D call. The V gene's germline CDR1 is LGHDT and CDR2 YNNKEL (reference sequence). V was trimmed by 5 bases and J by 8 bases, leaving 15 bases between them. This CDR3 region has 14 residues. The DNA of the CDR3 is TGTGCCAGCAGCGGAGGCCTATACGGGGAAAAACTGTTTTTT. Translated: CASSGGLYGEKLFF.

The sample holds many counts of this clonotype. The V gene is TRBV2, the J gene TRBJ1-1, with a tentative D call TRBD1 (5 bases). There are 12 residues in the CDR3. The germline V gene has CDR1 SNHLY and CDR2 FYNNEI. V gave up 2 bases and J gave up 6 bases, with 7 bases separating them. Here the CDR3 DNA reads TGTGCCAGCAGTGAACGGGGACCTGAAGCTTTCTTT. Translated, it gives CASSERGPEAFF.

The CDR3 DNA sequence: TGTGCCCGAATGGGGGGAACCGGGGAGCTGTTTTTT. It encodes CARMGGTGELFF. V is TRBV7-9 and J is TRBJ2-2; the D gene is possibly TRBD2 (6 bases). Germline values: CDR1 SEHNR, CDR2 FQNEAQ (reference sequence). The CDR3 has 12 residues. With 11 bases removed from V and 5 bases from J, the gap between germline ends came to 12 bases.

This clonotype has just a few counts. This chain joins TRBV6-1 and TRBJ1-2; weak D call: TRBD1 (6 bases). This CDR3 is built from 15 residues. Germline values: CDR1 MNHNS, CDR2 SASEGT. The V end was cut by 6 bases, the J end by 3 bases, with 17 bases between. CDR3 residues: CASRSGTRYHYGYTF. CDR3 in DNA: TGTGCCAGCAGATCTGGGACAAGGTATCACTATGGCTACACCTTC.

This clonotype occurred many times. This sequence joins TRBV7-9 and TRBJ1-2, with D hard to call. The CDR3 totals 14 residues. With 0 bases removed from V and 7 bases from J, the gap between germline ends came to 12 bases. Germline V gene sequence: CDR1 SEHNR, CDR2 FQNEAQ (reference sequence). The chain's CDR3 is CASSLASIVPGYTF. Written as DNA, the CDR3 is TGTGCCAGCAGCTTAGCTTCGATCGTACCTGGCTACACCTTC.

Worth noting for this clonotype: This clone may be a read error of a much larger clone one base away. The chain carries TRBV12-3 or TRBV12-4 and TRBJ2-2; TRBD2 might be the D (5 bases). CDR3 length: 13 residues. CDR3 protein: CASSFRRTGEPFF. The CDR3 DNA reads TGTGCCAGCAGCTTTAGGCGTACCGGGGAGCCGTTTTTT.

Notes on this clonotype: This may be a read error, as it is one base from a much larger clone. The CDR3 loop is CASSKLLLGGELYEQYF. CDR3 nucleotides: TGTGCCAGCAGTAAACTTCTTCTTGGGGGGGAACTCTACGAGCAGTACTTC. This rearrangement joins TRBV6-1 to TRBJ2-7, with TRBD2 matching 7 bases. There are 17 residues in the CDR3. Germline values: CDR1 MNHNS, CDR2 SASEGT. The ends lost 5 bases at V and 3 bases at J; junction bases unmatched: 16.

Ten or more counts support this clonotype. The CDR3 loop reads CATHTGGSVNTEAFF. The CDR3 DNA reads as TGTGCCACGCACACCGGGGGTTCGGTGAACACTGAAGCTTTCTTT. The rearrangement links TRBV15 to TRBJ1-1, with a tentative D call TRBD1 (5 bases). The CDR3 sequence is 15 residues long. Germline V CDR1 and CDR2: LNHNV, YYDKDF (reference sequence). V gave up 9 bases and J gave up 0 bases, with 17 bases separating them.